This entry concerns a single T cell receptor beta chain. This table comes from immunoSEQ multiplex PCR, and its TCRdb copy is limited to in-frame clones, with some not included. The sample yields about 72,000 clones, 85% to 90% seen once. The sample comes from a study of blood T cell repertoires in COVID-19. Overall study: T cells, B-cell-depleted T cells, or PBMCs supplied cDNA or gDNA.

The CDR3 is 15 amino acids. Trimming at V came to 0 bases and at J to 0 bases, leaving 0 bases not matched to a gene. Germline CDR1 and CDR2: MNHEY and SMNVEV (reference sequence). The J gene is TRBJ1-1, the V gene TRBV27; 8 nucleotides line up with TRBD1. This TCR derives from a man aged 65 to 79 with active or convalescent COVID-19. Material: peripheral blood. The CDR3, as DNA: TGTGCCAGCAGTTTATCGACAGGGGTGAACACTGAAGCTTTCTTT. Residues: CASSLSTGVNTEAFF.